This is a list of T cell receptor beta chains from one sample in a study of blood T cell repertoires in COVID-19. Clones were read by immunoSEQ multiplex PCR, and TCRdb kept only the in-frame ones, dropping some. The table has fewer than 150,000 clones, approximately 81% seen once; the top ten hold approximately 12%. Material for sequencing was peripheral blood. These receptors came from a woman aged 30 to 39 who had recovered from COVID-19. CDR3s include the opening cysteine and the closing phenylalanine or tryptophan. The order of the fields is V gene, J gene, D gene, clone size, CDR3 DNA, CDR3 protein. D genes are given only for firm matches. A row's size may be missing; if present it is once, few, many or a size class.

TRBV7-8	TRBJ2-7	TRBD1	-	TGTGCCAGCACCACTGGGACAGGGGGCAACTACGAGCAGTACTTC	CASTTGTGGNYEQYF
TRBV7-9	TRBJ2-3	TRBD2	-	TGTGCCAGCAGCTCAGGACTAGCGGGAGTTGCAGATACGCAGTATTTT	CASSSGLAGVADTQYF
TRBV3-1/TRBV3-2	TRBJ2-3	TRBD2	-	TGTGCCAGCAGCCAAGGGCTAGCGGGCCGTAGCACAGATACGCAGTATTTT	CASSQGLAGRSTDTQYF
TRBV10-2	TRBJ2-7	TRBD2	once	TGCGCCAGCAGTGAGAAGATAGCGGGGTATTACGAGCAGTACTTC	CASSEKIAGYYEQYF
TRBV7-9	TRBJ1-4	-	-	TGTGCCAGCAGCTTAGGTGGGGCAGGGGACGAAAAACTGTTTTTT	CASSLGGAGDEKLFF
TRBV7-9	TRBJ2-7	TRBD1	-	TGTGCCAGCAGCTTTGCGACAGGGAACTACGAGCAGTACTTC	CASSFATGNYEQYF
TRBV7-8	TRBJ2-1	TRBD2	-	TGTGCCAGCAGCCCCAGACAGGGTCTTAAGCGGGAGGGCCGCGGGGACTCCTACAATGAGCAGTTCTTC	CASSPRQGLKREGRGDSYNEQFF
TRBV19	TRBJ2-3	-	-	TGTGCCAGTAGTATAGTGCAAGCCCCTTATACGCAGTATTTT	CASSIVQAPYTQYF
TRBV19	TRBJ2-1	-	-	TGTGCCAGTAGTATGCGTCAGGGGGGATACAATGAGCAGTTCTTC	CASSMRQGGYNEQFF
TRBV6-2/TRBV6-3	TRBJ2-1	TRBD2	-	TGTGCCAGCAGTTCTACTTTACAGACTAGCGCCTACAATGAGCAGTTCTTC	CASSSTLQTSAYNEQFF
TRBV14	TRBJ1-1	TRBD1	-	TGTGCCAGCAGCCAGGAGGGGACAGGGGTATTGTACACTGAAGCTTTCTTT	CASSQEGTGVLYTEAFF
TRBV11-2	TRBJ1-2	-	-	TGTGCCAGCAGCCGAACAGCTAACTATGGCTACACCTTC	CASSRTANYGYTF
TRBV7-9	TRBJ1-2	-	-	TGTGCCAGCACCCGGACAGCCTCCCTAGATGGCTACACCTTC	CASTRTASLDGYTF
TRBV5-1	TRBJ1-1	TRBD1	-	TGCGCCAGCAGCTTTACAGGGGGGGATGACACTGAAGCTTTCTTT	CASSFTGGDDTEAFF
TRBV30	TRBJ1-2	-	-	TGTGCCTGGAGTCACAGCTATGGCTACACCTTC	CAWSHSYGYTF
TRBV19	TRBJ2-6	-	-	TGTGCCAGTACCGCGCGAGGTGGGGCCAACGTCCTGACTTTC	CASTARGGANVLTF
TRBV5-1	TRBJ2-7	TRBD2	-	TGCGCCAGCAGCTTGGTCGGGGGTAATAGCGGGGGATCCTACGAGCAGTACTTC	CASSLVGGNSGGSYEQYF
TRBV18	TRBJ2-1	TRBD2	-	TGTGCCAGCTCACCACGGACTAGCGGGAGTGGCGATGAGCAGTTCTTC	CASSPRTSGSGDEQFF
TRBV12-3/TRBV12-4	TRBJ1-2	-	-	TGTGCCAGCAGTTTAGGCAGCTATGGCTACACCTTC	CASSLGSYGYTF
TRBV15	TRBJ2-6	-	-	TGTGCCACCAGCGGATATAATACAGGGTTGGGGGCCAACGTCCTGACTTTC	CATSGYNTGLGANVLTF
TRBV5-1	TRBJ1-6	-	-	TGCGCCAGCAGCTTGCAGGGGATAAATTCACCCCTCCACTTT	CASSLQGINSPLHF
TRBV5-8	TRBJ2-5	-	-	TGTGCCAGCAGCCTCGGGAGAGTAGAGACCCAGTACTTC	CASSLGRVETQYF
TRBV4-1	TRBJ2-1	TRBD2	once	TGCGCCAGCAGCCAAAGCGGGACTAACTACAATGAGCAGTTCTTC	CASSQSGTNYNEQFF
TRBV27	TRBJ1-2	-	-	TGTGCCAGCAGTTTAAAGATCCCGGGGGGCTCTGGCTACACCTTC	CASSLKIPGGSGYTF
TRBV6-5	TRBJ2-2	-	-	TGTGCCAGCAGACCACAGGGACCCGGGGAGCTGTTTTTT	CASRPQGPGELFF
TRBV11-2	TRBJ2-1	TRBD2	-	TGTGCCAGCAGCTTCAGCGGAGCGGGAAAGCAGTTCTTC	CASSFSGAGKQFF